The 32 T cell receptor beta chains presented below share a single source sample, sequenced in a study of blood T cell repertoires in COVID-19. Sequenced by immunoSEQ multiplex PCR; TCRdb stores in-frame clones only, minus some. The repertoire holds 150,000 to 200,000 clones, with 80% to 90% as singletons. Sequenced input: peripheral blood. The receptors were sampled from a human donor with active or convalescent COVID-19. The donor label of this sample is uncertain.

The chain links TRBV25-1 to TRBJ1-2; no firm D call. The V end lost 3 bases, the J end lost 4 bases, and 6 bases lay between the germline ends. Germline CDR1 and CDR2: MGHDK and SYGVNS. The CDR3 is made up of 12 amino acids. CDR3 sequence: CASSEAGYGYTF. CDR3 sequence (DNA): TGTGCCAGCAGTGAGGCGGGCTATGGCTACACCTTC.

This clone was observed a single time. The gene calls are TRBV9 and TRBJ2-3; 14 bases map to TRBD2. After removal of 4 bases from V and 0 bases from J, the junction contained 10 bases not matched to a gene. From germline, CDR1 is SGDLS and CDR2 YYNGEE. The CDR3 sequence is 19 residues long. CDR3 in amino acids: CASSFGLAGGPYSTDTQYF. Here the CDR3 DNA reads TGTGCCAGCAGCTTTGGACTAGCGGGGGGACCCTATAGCACAGATACGCAGTATTTT. Using reference TRBV9 and TRBJ2-3 for the parts outside the CDR3, the full variable domain is DSGVTQTPKHLITATGQRVTLRCSPRSGDLSVYWYQQSLDQGLQFLIQYYNGEERAKGNILERFSAQQFPDLHSELNLSSLELGDSALYFCASSFGLAGGPYSTDTQYFGPGTRLTVL.

The chain combines TRBV7-9 with TRBJ1-1, with 9 bases aligning to TRBD1. V was clipped by 5 bases and J by 1 base; unmatched bases: 2. This CDR3 contains 14 residues. Germline V gene sequence: CDR1 SEHNR, CDR2 FQNEAQ (reference sequence). CDR3 residues: CASSTGGPNTEAFF. DNA of the CDR3: TGTGCCAGCAGCACAGGGGGCCCGAACACTGAAGCTTTCTTT.

The chain joins TRBV28 to TRBJ1-2; D not certain. The V end lost 6 bases, the J end lost 5 bases, and 10 bases lay between the germline ends. CDR1 and CDR2 from the germline V gene are MDHEN and SYDVKM. The CDR3 contains 12 residues. The CDR3 region is CASSHTVYGYTF. CDR3 coding DNA: TGTGCCAGCAGCCATACAGTTTATGGCTACACCTTC.

V is TRBV11-3 and J is TRBJ1-1; possible D gene TRBD1, 5 bases. The CDR3 spans 14 residues. Germline V gene data show CDR1 as SGHNT and CDR2 as YENEEA. V shed 2 bases and J shed 2 bases, with 9 bases lying between them. In DNA, the CDR3 is TGTGCCAGCAGCTTACCGACAGCCAACACTGAAGCTTTCTTT. Protein product: CASSLPTANTEAFF.

The chain couples TRBV15 to TRBJ1-3, with TRBD1 matching over 8 bases. The CDR3 is made up of 20 amino acids. The V gene's germline CDR1 is LNHNV and CDR2 YYDKDF (reference sequence). V gave up 1 base and J gave up 0 bases; unmatched junction bases: 14. The CDR3 here is CATSRAPARDRTFSGNTIYF. Written as DNA, the CDR3 is TGTGCCACCAGCAGAGCGCCTGCTAGGGACAGGACCTTCTCTGGAAACACCATATATTTT. Full variable domain (outside the CDR3, taken from reference TRBV15 and TRBJ1-3): DAMVIQNPRYQVTQFGKPVTLSCSQTLNHNVMYWYQQKSSQAPKLLFHYYDKDFNNEADTPDNFQSRRPNTSFCFLDIRSPGLGDTAMYLCATSRAPARDRTFSGNTIYFGEGSWLTVV.

The chain combines TRBV7-6 with TRBJ2-7; TRBD1 might be the D (6 bases). Trimming removed 1 base from V and 0 bases from J, with 7 bases in between. Germline lookup yields CDR1 SGHVS and CDR2 FNYEAQ. There are 14 residues in the CDR3. CDR3 region: CASSLGGGSYEQYF. In nucleotides, the CDR3 is TGTGCCAGCAGCTTAGGAGGGGGCTCCTACGAGCAGTACTTC. Combining the CDR3 with reference TRBV7-6 and TRBJ2-7 gives the whole variable domain GAGVSQSPRYKVTKRGQDVALRCDPISGHVSLYWYRQALGQGPEFLTYFNYEAQQDKSGLPNDRFSAERPEGSISTLTIQRTEQRDSAMYRCASSLGGGSYEQYFGPGTRLTVT.

The J gene is TRBJ2-5, the V gene TRBV18, with 12 bases identical to TRBD2. J gave up 6 bases and V 0 bases, and 8 bases lay outside the gene matches. The length of the CDR3 is 17 residues. Germline loops: CDR1 KGHSH, CDR2 LQKENI. The CDR3 sequence: CASSPPILAGGLKTQYF. In DNA form, the CDR3 reads TGTGCCAGCTCACCACCGATCCTAGCGGGAGGGCTTAAGACCCAGTACTTC.

The chain is built from TRBV7-3 and TRBJ2-2; D gene uncertain. The germline V and J ends were trimmed by 3 bases and 5 bases, with 7 bases remaining between them. Germline values: CDR1 SGHTA, CDR2 FQGTGA. CDR3 length equals 13 residues. Here the CDR3 DNA reads TGTGCCAGCAGCTTTGGCGGTACCGGGGAGCTGTTTTTT. Translated, it gives CASSFGGTGELFF.

V and J are TRBV5-1 and TRBJ2-5; 7 bases fit TRBD2. CDR1 and CDR2 (germline): SGHRS, YFSETQ. The CDR3 extends over 13 amino acids. Trimming cost V 1 base and J 5 bases; bases outside gene matches: 2. CDR3 sequence reads: CASSLLGRETQYF. Here the CDR3 DNA reads TGCGCCAGCAGCTTGCTCGGGAGGGAGACCCAGTACTTC.

The rearrangement joins TRBV3-1 (or the pseudogene TRBV3-2) to TRBJ2-1; 7 nucleotides match TRBD2. The germline gives CDR1 LGHDT, CDR2 YNNKEL (reference sequence). This CDR3 contains 18 residues. J was trimmed by 4 bases and V by 1 base; bases with no gene match: 13. The CDR3 loop is CASSQARAAPGGYNEQFF. The CDR3 nucleotides are TGTGCCAGCAGCCAAGCCCGGGCGGCCCCGGGGGGTTACAATGAGCAGTTCTTC.

V and J are TRBV19 and TRBJ1-4; D call uncertain. V shed 4 bases and J shed 1 base, with 10 bases lying between them. The CDR3 extends over 15 amino acids. The germline V gene encodes CDR1 LNHDA and CDR2 SQIVND (reference sequence). In nucleotides, the CDR3 is TGTGCCAGTAGTAACACTATAGGAACTAATGAAAAACTGTTTTTT. This sequence encodes CASSNTIGTNEKLFF.

The chain carries TRBV5-4 and TRBJ2-3; TRBD2 matches 14 bases. This CDR3 spans 17 amino acids. After removal of 4 bases from V and 4 bases from J, the junction contained 8 bases not matched to a gene. CDR1 and CDR2 from the germline V gene are SGHNT and YYREEE (reference sequence). Here the CDR3 DNA reads TGTGCCAGCAGCAAGGGACTAGCGGGAGAATCGGCAGATACGCAGTATTTT. Translating gives CASSKGLAGESADTQYF.

This clone appeared once. The rearrangement uses TRBV5-4 and TRBJ1-2, with D perhaps matching TRBD1 (6 bases). The CDR3 sequence is 15 residues long. Trimming removed 4 bases from V and 2 bases from J, with 15 bases in between. Germline CDR1 SGHNT, CDR2 YYREEE (reference sequence). CDR3 protein: CASSIGGGQNYGYTF. The DNA of the CDR3 is TGTGCCAGCAGCATTGGGGGGGGACAAAACTATGGCTACACCTTC.

The chain is built from TRBV2 and TRBJ1-1, with 7 nucleotides matching TRBD1. The CDR3 is made up of 15 amino acids. Germline CDR1 and CDR2: SNHLY and FYNNEI. V lost 5 bases, J lost 1 base, and 7 bases stayed unmatched. The CDR3 DNA reads as TGTGCCAGCAGTCTGACAGGGTCACGGAACACTGAAGCTTTCTTT. Translated, it gives CASSLTGSRNTEAFF.

This chain links TRBV5-1 with TRBJ2-2; perhaps TRBD2 as D (6 bases). The V gene's germline CDR1 is SGHRS and CDR2 YFSETQ. The V end was cut by 1 base, the J end by 2 bases, with 9 bases between. The CDR3 consists of 15 residues. CDR3 DNA sequence: TGCGCCAGCAGCTTGTTAGCGGATAACACCGGGGAGCTGTTTTTT. Its translation: CASSLLADNTGELFF.

J is TRBJ2-7 and V is TRBV19, with 8 bases lining up with TRBD2. The V gene end was trimmed by 5 bases and the J gene end by 0 bases; junction bases not matched to a gene: 6. Germline V gives CDR1 LNHDA, CDR2 SQIVND (reference sequence). This CDR3 is built from 15 residues. The CDR3 DNA reads as TGTGCCAGTAGTCCTTTAGCGGGGAACTCCTACGAGCAGTACTTC. Its translation is CASSPLAGNSYEQYF. Full variable domain (remainder filled in from reference TRBV19 and TRBJ2-7): DGGITQSPKYLFRKEGQNVTLSCEQNLNHDAMYWYRQDPGQGLRLIYYSQIVNDFQKGDIAEGYSVSREKKESFPLTVTSAQKNPTAFYLCASSPLAGNSYEQYFGPGTRLTVT.

The chain links TRBV9 to TRBJ2-1; 7 bases map to TRBD2. Germline V gene data show CDR1 as SGDLS and CDR2 as YYNGEE. The CDR3 runs to 13 residues. J was trimmed by 6 bases and V by 8 bases; bases with no gene match: 8. CDR3 protein: CASMGGLGNEQFF. DNA of the CDR3: TGTGCCAGTATGGGAGGGCTCGGCAATGAGCAGTTCTTC.

The genes are TRBV29-1 and TRBJ2-1; no definite D call. Between the trimmed V and J ends, which lost 3 bases and 6 bases, there was a span of 12 bases. Germline CDR1 SQVTM, CDR2 ANQGSEA. The CDR3 loop spans 13 amino acids. The CDR3 loop is CSVDNRGRNEQFF. DNA of the CDR3: TGCAGCGTTGATAACCGCGGCCGCAATGAGCAGTTCTTC.

Worth noting for this clone: Relative to the germline gene, one junction end is altered; a read error may explain this. The chain is built from TRBV5-1 and TRBJ2-3; 10 bases line up with TRBD2. This CDR3 contains 15 residues. CDR1 SGHRS and CDR2 YFSETQ come from the germline V gene. CDR3 bases: TGCGCCAGCGCCCGGGAGCGGGGGGGCACTGATACGCAGTATTTT. Translation: CASARERGGTDTQYF.

J is TRBJ1-1 and V is TRBV7-9; TRBD1 matches 8 bases. Per germline, CDR1 SEHNR and CDR2 FQNEAQ (reference sequence). V trimming: 5 bases; J trimming: 1 base; junction bases outside the gene matches: 3. CDR3 size: 14 residues. The CDR3 region has the DNA TGTGCCAGCAGCCTGGGACAGGCGAACACTGAAGCTTTCTTT. Its translation: CASSLGQANTEAFF.

In its sample, this clone was seen once. This sequence joins TRBV6-1 and TRBJ1-1; no firm D call. V gave up 3 bases and J gave up 2 bases, with 13 bases separating them. This CDR3 is 15 amino acids long. CDR1 and CDR2 (germline): MNHNS, SASEGT. CDR3 sequence reads: CASSEDIQLNTEAFF. In DNA, the CDR3 is TGTGCCAGCAGTGAGGATATACAGCTAAACACTGAAGCTTTCTTT.

The chain has TRBV6-5 and TRBJ1-2, with 8 bases lining up with TRBD1. The J segment lost 8 bases and the V segment lost 2 bases, leaving 10 bases of the junction unmatched. CDR3 length equals 15 residues. Looked up from germline, CDR1 is MNHEY and CDR2 is SVGAGI. The CDR3 sequence: CASSYRRTGPEGYTF. The CDR3 coding sequence is TGTGCCAGCAGTTACCGCCGGACAGGGCCAGAGGGCTACACCTTC.

J is TRBJ2-3 and V is TRBV3-1 (or the pseudogene TRBV3-2), with 9 bases lining up with TRBD1. V was pared by 1 base and J by 3 bases, with 11 bases of the junction left unmatched. The CDR3 is 18 residues long. Germline V gene lookup returns CDR1 LGHDT and CDR2 YNNKEL (reference sequence). The CDR3 nucleotides are TGTGCCAGCAGCCAAGCTCTTCTGGGGACAGGGTGGACAGATACGCAGTATTTT. This sequence encodes CASSQALLGTGWTDTQYF.

This chain links TRBV30 with TRBJ2-3, with a possible D match to TRBD2 (6 bases). The CDR3 consists of 14 residues. Deletions cut 3 bases from V and 3 bases from J, with 13 bases between. Germline V gene lookup returns CDR1 GTSNPN and CDR2 SVGIG (reference sequence). The CDR3 is CAWSLGAGTDTQYF. The CDR3 nucleotides are TGTGCCTGGAGCCTAGGGGCGGGGACAGATACGCAGTATTTT.

This chain connects TRBV19 to TRBJ2-1, with D possibly being TRBD2 (5 bases). Germline V lookup: CDR1 LNHDA, CDR2 SQIVND (reference sequence). V was trimmed by 10 bases and J by 3 bases, leaving 10 bases between them. The CDR3 runs to 12 residues. CDR3 sequence: CATDYSYNEQFF. In nucleotides, the CDR3 is TGTGCCACTGACTACAGCTACAATGAGCAGTTCTTC.

The CDR3 region has the DNA TGTGCCAGCTCACCGATTGGACTAGCGGGGGCCCCGCCAACCGGGGAGCTGTTTTTT. Its protein product is CASSPIGLAGAPPTGELFF. The genes are TRBV18 and TRBJ2-2, with 13 positions matching TRBD2. The V segment lost 3 bases and the J segment 5 bases; nucleotides outside the gene matches: 12. This CDR3 region has 19 residues. Looked up from germline, CDR1 is KGHSH and CDR2 is LQKENI.

V usage is TRBV5-4 and J usage is TRBJ2-1; 10 bases agree with TRBD2. Germline V gene data show CDR1 as SGHNT and CDR2 as YYREEE (reference sequence). The junction had 2 bases not matched to a gene; V was cut back by 1 base and J by 7 bases. The CDR3 sequence is 14 residues long. The CDR3 nucleotides read TGTGCCAGCAGCTTGACTAGCGGGGCGAATGAGCAGTTCTTC. Its protein product is CASSLTSGANEQFF.

Here the CDR3 reads CASSPGLAGFSEQYF. DNA for the CDR3: TGTGCCAGCAGCCCAGGACTAGCGGGGTTCTCCGAGCAGTACTTC. This rearrangement joins TRBV5-4 to TRBJ2-7; 12 bases align to TRBD2. CDR1 is SGHNT and CDR2 is YYREEE in the germline V gene (reference sequence). The CDR3 covers 15 residues. Losses at the gene ends were 4 bases for V and 6 bases for J; bases not matched to a gene: 8.

The chain recombines TRBV4-2 with TRBJ2-3; D is unresolved. Germline V gene lookup returns CDR1 LGHNA and CDR2 YNFKEQ. Trimming shortened V by 1 base and J by 6 bases, and 8 bases separated the two germline ends. The CDR3 sequence is 13 residues long. As DNA, the CDR3 is TGTGCCAGCAGCCAAGTAGCATCCGATACGCAGTATTTT. Translated: CASSQVASDTQYF.

The chain is built from TRBV6-5 and TRBJ2-7; possible D gene TRBD1, 6 bases. CDR3 length: 14 residues. Germline V gene data show CDR1 as MNHEY and CDR2 as SVGAGI. Trimming removed 6 bases from V and 6 bases from J, with 18 bases in between. The CDR3 DNA is TGTGCCAGCAGCCCGAGAGGGGGTCTTGGCGAGCAGTACTTC. Translated, it gives CASSPRGGLGEQYF.

V gene TRBV28 combines with J gene TRBJ1-3, with D hard to call. Per the germline V gene, CDR1 is MDHEN and CDR2 is SYDVKM. V lost 4 bases, J lost 0 bases, and 10 bases lay in between. There are 15 residues in the CDR3. The CDR3 sequence: CASSWRPSSGNTIYF. The CDR3 nucleotides read TGTGCCAGCAGTTGGAGGCCGAGCTCTGGAAACACCATATATTTT.